The T cell receptor beta chain described here comes from a study of T-cell memory formation after mild COVID-19. Findings of the study overall: Specificity for SARS-CoV-2 was not confirmed among the second-wave clones peaking on day 37. Clones that got smaller from day 15 to 85 had even CD4/CD8, while clones growing later tipped toward CD4+. Contracting clones localized mainly to CM and EM when CD4+ and mainly to EMRA when CD8+.

A note on this clonotype: Its antigen is not known.

CDR3 length equals 16 residues. Trimming shortened V by 4 bases and J by 6 bases, and 19 bases separated the two germline ends. CDR1 and CDR2 from the germline V gene are DFQATT and SNEGSKA (reference sequence). TCRalpha and TCRbeta libraries used 5'RACE with constant-segment primers and UMIs. One entry per CDR3 protein results from TCRdb running MiXCR on the 5' RACE reads. Of about 210,000 distinct CDR3 sequences in the sample, 27% were seen once. The rearrangement uses TRBV20-1 and TRBJ1-6; the D gene is possibly TRBD1 (6 bases). The receptor was isolated from an adult woman who had mild COVID-19 (a few samples of this study predate the infection). Cell type and time point are not known. Sequenced material: PBMCs or a T cell subset sorted from them (not recorded which). CDR3 nucleotide sequence: TGCAGTGCTAATCTCGCCGGGGGGCTGGGTAATTCACCCCTCCACTTT. Translated, it gives CSANLAGGLGNSPLHF.